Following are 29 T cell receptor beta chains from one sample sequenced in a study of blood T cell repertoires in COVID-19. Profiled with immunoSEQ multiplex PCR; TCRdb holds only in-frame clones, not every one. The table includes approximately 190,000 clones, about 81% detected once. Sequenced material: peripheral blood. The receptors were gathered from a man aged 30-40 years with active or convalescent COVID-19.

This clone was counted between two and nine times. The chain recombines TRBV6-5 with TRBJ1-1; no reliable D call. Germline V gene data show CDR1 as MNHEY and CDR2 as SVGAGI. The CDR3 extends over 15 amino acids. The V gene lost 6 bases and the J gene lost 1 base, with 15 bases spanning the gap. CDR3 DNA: TGTGCCAGCAGGAGGGTAGAAAGTCCGAACACTGAAGCTTTCTTT. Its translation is CASRRVESPNTEAFF.

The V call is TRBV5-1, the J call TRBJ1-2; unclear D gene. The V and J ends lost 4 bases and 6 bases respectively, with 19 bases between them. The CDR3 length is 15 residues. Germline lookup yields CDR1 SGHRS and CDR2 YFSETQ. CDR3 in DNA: TGCGCCAGCAGCGGTCTGGAGGGAGGTGGAAATGGCTACACCTTC. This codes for CASSGLEGGGNGYTF.

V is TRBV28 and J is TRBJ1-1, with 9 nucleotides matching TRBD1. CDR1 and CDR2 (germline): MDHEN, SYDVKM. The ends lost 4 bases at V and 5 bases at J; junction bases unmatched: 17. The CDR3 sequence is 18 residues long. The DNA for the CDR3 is TGTGCCAGCAGTTCTCCGGCCCTCACAGGGGGCGCGAGGACTGAAGCTTTCTTT. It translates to CASSSPALTGGARTEAFF. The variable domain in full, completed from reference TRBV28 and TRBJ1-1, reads DVKVTQSSRYLVKRTGEKVFLECVQDMDHENMFWYRQDPGLGLRLIYFSYDVKMKEKGDIPEGYSVSREKKERFSLILESASTNQTSMYLCASSSPALTGGARTEAFFGQGTRLTVV.

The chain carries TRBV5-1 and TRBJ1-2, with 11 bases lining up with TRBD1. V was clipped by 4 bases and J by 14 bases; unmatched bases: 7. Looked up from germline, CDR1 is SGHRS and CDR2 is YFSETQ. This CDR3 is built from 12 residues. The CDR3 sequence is CASSPGQGAQTF. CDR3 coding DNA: TGCGCCAGCAGCCCCGGACAGGGGGCCCAGACCTTC.

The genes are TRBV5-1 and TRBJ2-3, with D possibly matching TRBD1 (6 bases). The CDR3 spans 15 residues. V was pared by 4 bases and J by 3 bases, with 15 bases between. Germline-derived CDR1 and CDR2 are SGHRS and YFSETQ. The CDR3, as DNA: TGCGCCAGCAGCACCGGGACATATTCAACAGATACGCAGTATTTT. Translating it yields CASSTGTYSTDTQYF. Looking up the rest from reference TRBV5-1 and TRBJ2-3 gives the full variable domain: KAGVTQTPRYLIKTRGQQVTLSCSPISGHRSVSWYQQTPGQGLQFLFEYFSETQRNKGNFPGRFSGRQFSNSRSEMNVSTLELGDSALYLCASSTGTYSTDTQYFGPGTRLTVL.

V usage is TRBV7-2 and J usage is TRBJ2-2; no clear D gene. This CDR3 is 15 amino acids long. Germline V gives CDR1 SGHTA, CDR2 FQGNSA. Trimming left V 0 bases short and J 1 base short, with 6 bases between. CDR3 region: CASSLAGRNTGELFF. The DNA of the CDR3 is TGTGCCAGCAGCTTAGCGGGCAGGAACACCGGGGAGCTGTTTTTT. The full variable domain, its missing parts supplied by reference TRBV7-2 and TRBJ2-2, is GAGVSQSPSNKVTEKGKDVELRCDPISGHTALYWYRQSLGQGLEFLIYFQGNSAPDKSGLPSDRFSAERTGGSVSTLTIQRTQQEDSAVYLCASSLAGRNTGELFFGEGSRLTVL.

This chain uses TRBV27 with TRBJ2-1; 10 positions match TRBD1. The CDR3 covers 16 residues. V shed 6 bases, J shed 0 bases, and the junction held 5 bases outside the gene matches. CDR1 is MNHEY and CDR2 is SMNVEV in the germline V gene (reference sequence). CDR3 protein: CASRDRGLYSYNEQFF. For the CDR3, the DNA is TGTGCCAGCAGGGACAGGGGGTTATACTCCTACAATGAGCAGTTCTTC.

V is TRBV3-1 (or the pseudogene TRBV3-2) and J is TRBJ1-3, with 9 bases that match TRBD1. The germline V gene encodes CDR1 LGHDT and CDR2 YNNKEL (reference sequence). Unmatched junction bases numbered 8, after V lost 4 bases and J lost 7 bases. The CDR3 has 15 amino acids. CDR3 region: CASSLTGTGRNTIYF. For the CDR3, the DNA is TGTGCCAGCAGCCTAACCGGGACAGGGAGGAACACCATATATTTT.

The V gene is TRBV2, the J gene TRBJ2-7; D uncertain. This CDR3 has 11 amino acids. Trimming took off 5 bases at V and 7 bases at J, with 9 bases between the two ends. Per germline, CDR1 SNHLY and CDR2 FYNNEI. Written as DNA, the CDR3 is TGTGCCAGCAGTACCTCCGGGGAGCAGTACTTC. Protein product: CASSTSGEQYF.

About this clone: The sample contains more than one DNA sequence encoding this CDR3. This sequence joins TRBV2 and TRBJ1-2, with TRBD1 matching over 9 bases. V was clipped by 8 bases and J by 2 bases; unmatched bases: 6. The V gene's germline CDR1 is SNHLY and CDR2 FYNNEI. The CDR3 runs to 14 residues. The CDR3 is CASRGQGLNYGYTF. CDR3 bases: TGTGCCAGCCGAGGACAGGGGCTGAACTATGGCTACACCTTC.

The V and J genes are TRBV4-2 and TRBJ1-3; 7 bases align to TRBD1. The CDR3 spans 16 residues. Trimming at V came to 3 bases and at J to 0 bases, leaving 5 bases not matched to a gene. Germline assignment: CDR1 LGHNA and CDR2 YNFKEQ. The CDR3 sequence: CASSQETGSSGNTIYF. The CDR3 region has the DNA TGTGCCAGCAGCCAGGAGACAGGGTCCTCTGGAAACACCATATATTTT.

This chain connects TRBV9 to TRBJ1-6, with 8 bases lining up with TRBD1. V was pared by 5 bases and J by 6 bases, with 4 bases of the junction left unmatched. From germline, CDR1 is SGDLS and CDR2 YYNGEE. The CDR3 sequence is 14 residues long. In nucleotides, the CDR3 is TGTGCCAGCAGGGGGACAGGCCTTAATTCACCCCTCCACTTT. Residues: CASRGTGLNSPLHF.

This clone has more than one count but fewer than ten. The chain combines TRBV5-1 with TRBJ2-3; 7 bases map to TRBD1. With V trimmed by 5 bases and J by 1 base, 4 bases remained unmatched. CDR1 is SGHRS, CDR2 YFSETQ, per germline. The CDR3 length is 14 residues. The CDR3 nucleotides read TGCGCCAGCAGAAGGGGGCGGGGCACAGATACGCAGTATTTT. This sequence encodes CASRRGRGTDTQYF.

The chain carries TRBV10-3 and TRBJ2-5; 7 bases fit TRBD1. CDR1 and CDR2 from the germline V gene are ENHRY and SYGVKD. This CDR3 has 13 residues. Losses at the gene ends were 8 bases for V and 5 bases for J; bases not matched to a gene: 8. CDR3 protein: CAIGDSHVETQYF. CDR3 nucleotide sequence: TGTGCCATCGGGGACAGCCATGTGGAGACCCAGTACTTC.

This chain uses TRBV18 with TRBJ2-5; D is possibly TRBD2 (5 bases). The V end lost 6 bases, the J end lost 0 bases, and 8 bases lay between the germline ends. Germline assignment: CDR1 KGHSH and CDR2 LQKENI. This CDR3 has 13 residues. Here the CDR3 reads CASSSGYQETQYF. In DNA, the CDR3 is TGTGCCAGCTCCAGCGGCTACCAAGAGACCCAGTACTTC.

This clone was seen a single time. The CDR3: CASSLSLAASYNEQFF. CDR3 DNA: TGTGCCAGCAGCTTGAGTCTAGCGGCCTCCTACAATGAGCAGTTCTTC. The genes are TRBV5-4 and TRBJ2-1; 7 nucleotides agree with TRBD2. J gave up 0 bases and V 1 base, and 4 bases lay outside the gene matches. Germline V CDR1 and CDR2: SGHNT, YYREEE (reference sequence). There are 16 residues in the CDR3.

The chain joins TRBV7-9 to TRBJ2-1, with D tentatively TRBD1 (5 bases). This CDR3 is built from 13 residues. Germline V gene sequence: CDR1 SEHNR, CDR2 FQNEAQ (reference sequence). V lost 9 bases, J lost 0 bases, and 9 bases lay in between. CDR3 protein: CASTGSSYNEQFF. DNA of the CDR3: TGTGCCAGTACAGGAAGCTCCTACAATGAGCAGTTCTTC.

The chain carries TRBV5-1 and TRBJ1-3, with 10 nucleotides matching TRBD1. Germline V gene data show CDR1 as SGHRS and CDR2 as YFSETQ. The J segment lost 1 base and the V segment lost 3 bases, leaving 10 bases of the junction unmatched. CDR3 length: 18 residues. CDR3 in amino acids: CASSSGGTGAFSGNTIYF. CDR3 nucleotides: TGCGCCAGCAGCTCCGGAGGGACAGGGGCCTTTTCTGGAAACACCATATATTTT.

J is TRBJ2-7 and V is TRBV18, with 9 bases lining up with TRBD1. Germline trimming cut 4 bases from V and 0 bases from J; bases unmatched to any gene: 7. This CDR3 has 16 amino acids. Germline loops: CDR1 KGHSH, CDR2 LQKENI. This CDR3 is CASSQFGQGNSYEQYF. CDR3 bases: TGTGCCAGCTCACAATTCGGACAGGGGAACTCCTACGAGCAGTACTTC.

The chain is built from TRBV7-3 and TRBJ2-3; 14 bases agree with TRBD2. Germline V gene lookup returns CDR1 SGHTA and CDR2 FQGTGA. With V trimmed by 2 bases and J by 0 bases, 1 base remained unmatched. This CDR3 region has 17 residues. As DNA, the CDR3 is TGTGCCAGCAGCTTAGGGACTAGCGGGGGTAGCACAGATACGCAGTATTTT. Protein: CASSLGTSGGSTDTQYF.

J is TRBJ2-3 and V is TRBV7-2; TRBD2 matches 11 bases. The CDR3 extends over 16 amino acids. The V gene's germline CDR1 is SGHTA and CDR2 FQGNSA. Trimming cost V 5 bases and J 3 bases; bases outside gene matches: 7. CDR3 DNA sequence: TGTGCCAGCAGCCGTAGCGGGAGGGCCGGTACAGATACGCAGTATTTT. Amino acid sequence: CASSRSGRAGTDTQYF.

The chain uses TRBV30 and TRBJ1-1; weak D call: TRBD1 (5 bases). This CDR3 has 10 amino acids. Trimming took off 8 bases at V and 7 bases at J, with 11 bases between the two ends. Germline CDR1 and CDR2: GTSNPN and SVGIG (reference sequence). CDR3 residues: CAGRGFEAFF. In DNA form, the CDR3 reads TGTGCCGGACGGGGGTTTGAAGCTTTCTTT. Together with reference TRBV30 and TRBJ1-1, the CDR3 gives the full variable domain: SQTIHQWPATLVQPVGSPLSLECTVEGTSNPNLYWYRQAAGRGLQLLFYSVGIGQISSEVPQNLSASRPQDRQFILSSKKLLLSDSGFYLCAGRGFEAFFGQGTRLTVV.

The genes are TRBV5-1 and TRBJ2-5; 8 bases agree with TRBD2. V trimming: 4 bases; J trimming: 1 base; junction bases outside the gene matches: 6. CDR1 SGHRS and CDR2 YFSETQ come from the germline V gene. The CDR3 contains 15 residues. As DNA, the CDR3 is TGCGCCAGCAGCCCCACTAGCGGAAGCCAAGAGACCCAGTACTTC. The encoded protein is CASSPTSGSQETQYF.

For the CDR3, the DNA is TGTGCCAGTAGTATAAGGAGCGGGGTCGTAACTAACTATGGCTACACCTTC. Its translation: CASSIRSGVVTNYGYTF. The chain couples TRBV19 to TRBJ1-2; D remains unclear. Per germline, CDR1 LNHDA and CDR2 SQIVND (reference sequence). The CDR3 runs to 17 residues. V was trimmed by 2 bases and J by 0 bases, leaving 16 bases between them.

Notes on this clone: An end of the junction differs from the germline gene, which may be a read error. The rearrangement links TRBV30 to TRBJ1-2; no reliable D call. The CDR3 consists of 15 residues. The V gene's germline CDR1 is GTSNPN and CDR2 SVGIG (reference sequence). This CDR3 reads CCLESSGSRGYGYTF. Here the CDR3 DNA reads TGCTGCCTGGAGAGTAGCGGGTCGCGAGGCTATGGCTACACCTTC.

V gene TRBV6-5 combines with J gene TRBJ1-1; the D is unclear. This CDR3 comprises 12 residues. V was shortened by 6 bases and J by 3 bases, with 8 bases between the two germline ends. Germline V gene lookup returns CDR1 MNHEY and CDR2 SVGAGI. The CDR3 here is CASRLGDTEAFF. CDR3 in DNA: TGTGCCAGCAGGCTCGGAGACACTGAAGCTTTCTTT.

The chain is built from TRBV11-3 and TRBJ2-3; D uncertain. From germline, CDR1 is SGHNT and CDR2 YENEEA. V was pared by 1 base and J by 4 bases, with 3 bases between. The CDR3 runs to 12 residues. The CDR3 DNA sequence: TGTGCCAGCAGCTTAGCAGCAGATACGCAGTATTTT. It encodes CASSLAADTQYF.

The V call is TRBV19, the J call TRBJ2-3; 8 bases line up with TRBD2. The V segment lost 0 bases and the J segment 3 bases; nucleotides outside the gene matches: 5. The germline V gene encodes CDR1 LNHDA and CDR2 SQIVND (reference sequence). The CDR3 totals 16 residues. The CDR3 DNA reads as TGTGCCAGTAGTATAGAAGGTAGCGGGGTAACAGATACGCAGTATTTT. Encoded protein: CASSIEGSGVTDTQYF.

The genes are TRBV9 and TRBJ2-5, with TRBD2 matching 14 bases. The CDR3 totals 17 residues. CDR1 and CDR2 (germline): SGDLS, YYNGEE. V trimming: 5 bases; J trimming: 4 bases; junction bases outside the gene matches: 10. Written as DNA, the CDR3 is TGTGCCAGCAGTGGGACTAGCGGGAGAGGTGGTCTAGAGACCCAGTACTTC. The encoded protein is CASSGTSGRGGLETQYF.